These 11 T cell receptor beta chains were all obtained from the same sample, sequenced in a study of Ad26.COV2.S vaccination and SARS-CoV-2 variants. TCRdb keeps only in-frame clones here, not all; method: immunoSEQ multiplex PCR. This table holds hundreds of thousands of clones, roughly 91% found once. The treatment was: around 19 received Ad26.COV2.S at low or high dose, single or two shots; several received placebo; per-sample allocation not given. Sampling was done on day 63 after the first vaccine or placebo injection. Sequences were derived from peripheral blood, sampled in a trial of Ad26.COV2.S vaccine versus placebo. Receptors were obtained from a person aged 18 to 59 who received the Ad26.COV2.S COVID-19 vaccine or a placebo.

The chain has TRBV2 and TRBJ1-6; 9 positions match TRBD1. The V gene end was trimmed by 6 bases and the J gene end by 7 bases; junction bases not matched to a gene: 4. Germline values: CDR1 SNHLY, CDR2 FYNNEI. The CDR3 consists of 14 residues. CDR3 in DNA: TGTGCCAGCAGGGAGACAGGGGGGAATTCACCCCTCCACTTT. Residues: CASRETGGNSPLHF. Supplemented by reference TRBV2 and TRBJ1-6, the full variable domain reads EPEVTQTPSHQVTQMGQEVILRCVPISNHLYFYWYRQILGQKVEFLVSFYNNEISEKSEIFDDQFSVERPDGSNFTLKIRSTKLEDSAMYFCASRETGGNSPLHFGNGTRLTVT.

The chain recombines TRBV21-1 with TRBJ1-2. TRBV21-1 represents a pseudogene. The CDR3 is made up of 13 amino acids. The CDR3 region has the DNA TGTGCCAGCAGCAAACACCGGGTGTTTGGCTACACCTTC. This sequence encodes CASSKHRVFGYTF.

This chain uses TRBV7-2 with TRBJ2-5; D is possibly TRBD2 (6 bases). The CDR3 runs 13 residues. From germline, CDR1 is SGHTA and CDR2 FQGNSA. V lost 3 bases to trimming and J lost 1 base, with 6 bases between them. This CDR3 reads CASSFSGQETQYF. Written as DNA, the CDR3 is TGTGCCAGCAGCTTTAGCGGCCAAGAGACCCAGTACTTC.

As concerns this clone: The same CDR3 is also encoded by other DNA sequences in this sample. The chain has TRBV15 and TRBJ1-2; D gene ambiguous. Germline lookup yields CDR1 LNHNV and CDR2 YYDKDF (reference sequence). V gave up 0 bases and J gave up 7 bases, with 6 bases separating them. The CDR3 runs to 12 residues. For the CDR3, the DNA is TGTGCCACCAGCAGAGATCGAGGTGGCTACACCTTC. It translates to CATSRDRGGYTF.

V is TRBV20-1 and J is TRBJ1-1; D call uncertain. There are 11 residues in the CDR3. Trimming took 7 bases from V and 3 from J, leaving 9 bases between them. Germline V CDR1 and CDR2: DFQATT, SNEGSKA (reference sequence). For the CDR3, the DNA is TGCAGTGGCCGAGAAGACACTGAAGCTTTCTTT. Amino acid sequence: CSGREDTEAFF.

The CDR3 region is CASTQGASGNTIYF. CDR3 in DNA: TGTGCCAGCACCCAGGGGGCCTCTGGAAACACCATATATTTT. The chain uses TRBV14 and TRBJ1-3; 8 bases fit TRBD1. This CDR3 has 14 residues. Germline V CDR1 and CDR2: SGHDN, FVKESK. Trimming at V came to 7 bases and at J to 0 bases, leaving 2 bases not matched to a gene.

This sequence joins TRBV14 and TRBJ1-4; D possibly corresponds to TRBD1 (5 bases). The CDR3 has 14 amino acids. Deletions cut 2 bases from V and 6 bases from J, with 10 bases between. The germline V gene encodes CDR1 SGHDN and CDR2 FVKESK. The CDR3 spells CASSQPGRDEKLFF. The CDR3 DNA sequence: TGTGCCAGCAGCCAACCGGGACGGGATGAAAAACTGTTTTTT.

This clone showed up just once. V is TRBV4-2 and J is TRBJ1-2; no clear D. Germline V gene data show CDR1 as LGHNA and CDR2 as YNFKEQ. The CDR3 has 15 residues. Trimming stripped 0 bases from V and 0 bases from J, with 8 bases between. Written as DNA, the CDR3 is TGTGCCAGCAGCCAAGATATCACTTCTAACTATGGCTACACCTTC. Its protein product is CASSQDITSNYGYTF.

This clone was counted once. J is TRBJ1-6 and V is TRBV4-3; TRBD1 aligns across 9 bases. From germline, CDR1 is LGHNA and CDR2 YSLEER. The CDR3 has 14 residues. With 2 bases clipped from V and 8 bases from J, the junction kept 1 base outside the gene matches. As DNA, the CDR3 is TGCGCCAGCAGCCAAACAGGGGGCTATTCACCCCTCCACTTT. This translates into CASSQTGGYSPLHF.

The chain links TRBV10-3 to TRBJ2-7; 7 positions match TRBD2. J gave up 2 bases and V 3 bases, and 13 bases lay outside the gene matches. The CDR3 runs 17 residues. Germline V gives CDR1 ENHRY, CDR2 SYGVKD. The CDR3, as DNA: TGTGCCATCAGTGACCCTGGGCTAGCGGTTTCTCCCTACGAGCAGTACTTC. The encoded protein is CAISDPGLAVSPYEQYF.

The V and J genes are TRBV4-1 and TRBJ1-2; D unresolved. CDR1 and CDR2 from the germline V gene are MGHRA and YSYEKL. Between the trimmed V and J ends, which lost 0 bases and 1 base, there was a span of 9 bases. The CDR3 totals 15 residues. This CDR3 reads CASSQDWADNYGYTF. CDR3 nucleotides: TGCGCCAGCAGCCAAGATTGGGCAGATAACTATGGCTACACCTTC.